This T cell receptor (beta chain) was captured in a study of radiotherapy plus CTLA-4 blockade in lung cancer. Overall study context: Of the patients, around 17% showed objective responses and about 30% attained disease control.

A note on this clone: Antigen specificity is unknown.

Produced via immunoSEQ multiplex PCR; TCRdb's table is partial and in-frame only. This table holds about 19,000 clones, roughly 86% found once. Per germline, CDR1 SGHRS and CDR2 YFSETQ. V was trimmed by 0 bases and J by 6 bases, leaving 16 bases between them. CDR3 length: 16 amino acids. General study points: Tumor-origin TCR clones grew in blood after radiotherapy plus ipilimumab.

Sequencing was performed on peripheral blood, taken from a patient treated with radiotherapy plus ipilimumab. The chain uses TRBV5-1 and TRBJ2-1; possibly TRBD2 for D (6 bases). The clonotype comes from a human donor with non-small cell lung cancer whose response to radiotherapy plus ipilimumab could not be evaluated. CDR3 in DNA: TGCGCCAGCAGCTTGGTGGGGGGAGAGGCTCTCAATGAGCAGTTCTTC. Translated, it gives CASSLVGGEALNEQFF.